What follows describes a single TCR beta chain. Antigen: not known. The data stem from a study of vaccination effects on CD4 cells after COVID-19. Study background: After the second dose, samples were taken at median day 72.

This CDR3 spans 15 amino acids. Between the trimmed V and J ends, which lost 1 base and 3 bases, there was a span of 13 bases. Looked up from germline, CDR1 is LGHDT and CDR2 is YNNKEL (reference sequence). The method was immunoSEQ multiplex PCR; TCRdb's version includes in-frame clones alone and lacks a portion of them. The sample contains fewer than 60,000 clones, less than 80% of which appear only once. Having been cultured for around ten days, the cells underwent CD4+ T cell isolation. Subjects were given two BNT162b2 or mRNA-1273 vaccine doses. This chain uses TRBV3-1 (or the pseudogene TRBV3-2) with TRBJ2-7; either TRBD1 or TRBD2 may fit D (6 bases each). The specimen was CD4+ T cells from PBMCs cultured without peptide, collected after COVID-19 vaccination. This clonotype was obtained from a human donor who received a COVID-19 vaccine. The CDR3: CASSQGWGAIYEQYF. CDR3 nucleotides: TGTGCCAGCAGCCAAGGTTGGGGGGCCATCTACGAGCAGTACTTC.